This is a list of T cell receptor beta chains from one sample in a study of T cells after yellow fever vaccination. From the 5' RACE reads, TCRdb called clonotypes with MiXCR, one entry per CDR3 protein. Of some 340,000 distinct CDR3 sequences detected, about 10% appear once; the ten largest clones hold 3% to 3.5%. The material was CD4+ T cells sorted from PBMCs, obtained 45 days after the yellow fever booster vaccination. The source is a young man who received the YFV17D yellow fever vaccine. The CDR3 runs from the conserved cysteine through the conserved F or W. Each record gives: J gene, D gene, clone size, V gene, CDR3 DNA, CDR3 protein. D genes are given only for firm matches. Some rows have no size entry. The others give once, few or many, or a class for an expanded clone.

TRBJ2-1,TRBD2,few,TRBV7-2,TGTGCCAGCAGCTTGAAGGGCGGGGGGGCTAACAATGAGCAGTTCTTC,CASSLKGGGANNEQFF
TRBJ2-7,TRBD1,NA,TRBV2,TGTGCCAGCAGTCCCGGGACAGGGTTCTTCGAGCAGTACTTC,CASSPGTGFFEQYF
TRBJ2-7,TRBD2,many,TRBV25-1,TGTGCCAGCAGGGGGGGGTCCGCCTACGAGCAGTACTTC,CASRGGSAYEQYF
TRBJ2-1,NA,few,TRBV2,TGTGCCAGCAAAGAAGCGGGCGATGAGCAGTTCTTC,CASKEAGDEQFF
TRBJ1-1,NA,few,TRBV7-9,TGTGCCAGCAGCTTAGCTTTAGTTGGGACTGAAGCTTTCTTT,CASSLALVGTEAFF
TRBJ1-6,TRBD1,NA,TRBV20-1,TGCAGTGCTAGGACAGGGCTCTATAATTCACCCCTCCACTTT,CSARTGLYNSPLHF
TRBJ2-5,NA,NA,TRBV7-3,TGTGCCAGCAGCCGAACCCGGGACAACCAAGAGACCCAGTACTTC,CASSRTRDNQETQYF
TRBJ2-7,NA,few,TRBV4-3,TGCGCCAGCAGCCAAGATAGAAGCAGGAAAACCTACGAGCAGTACTTC,CASSQDRSRKTYEQYF
TRBJ2-7,NA,few,TRBV5-6,TGTGCCAGCAGCTTTTTCCCAGCCCAGGAGGAGCAGTACTTC,CASSFFPAQEEQYF
TRBJ2-6,NA,few,TRBV5-6,TGTGCCAGCAGCTGGGGGGCCGGGGCCAACGTCCTGACTTTC,CASSWGAGANVLTF
TRBJ2-6,NA,few,TRBV6-1,TGTGCCAGCAGTCCCGTTAAGAGGACAACTGGGGCCAACGTCCTGACTTTC,CASSPVKRTTGANVLTF
TRBJ2-1,NA,NA,TRBV20-1,TGCAGTGCCGATTTCCTAGGGGGGAATGAGCAGTTCTTC,CSADFLGGNEQFF
TRBJ1-1,NA,few,TRBV27,TGTGCCAGCAGTCCTATCGACGCGGTGACTGAAGCTTTCTTT,CASSPIDAVTEAFF
TRBJ2-2,NA,NA,TRBV7-3,TGTGCCAGCAGCAGGACCACCGGGCCAGGGGCCGGGGAGCTGTTTTTT,CASSRTTGPGAGELFF
TRBJ2-2,NA,NA,TRBV10-1,TGCGCCAGCAGTGAGAGGCGGGAGAACACCGGGGAGCTGTTTTTT,CASSERRENTGELFF
TRBJ2-3,TRBD2,NA,TRBV7-2,TGTGCCAGCAGCTTAGCGTCTAGCGGAGGAGATACGCAGTATTTT,CASSLASSGGDTQYF
TRBJ1-2,NA,once,TRBV28,TGTGCCAGCAGTTTATTTACAGGGAACTATGGCTACACCTTC,CASSLFTGNYGYTF
TRBJ2-3,NA,many,TRBV5-1,TGCGCCAGCAGCTTGCCTCAGACAGCAGCAGATACGCAGTATTTT,CASSLPQTAADTQYF
TRBJ2-1,TRBD2,NA,TRBV20-1,TGCAGTGCTGCTTCGCTTAGCGGGGGGCAATACAATGAGCAGTTCTTC,CSAASLSGGQYNEQFF
TRBJ2-2,NA,NA,TRBV3-1,TGTGCCAGCAGCCAAGATCCGGCCACCGGGGAGCTGTTTTTT,CASSQDPATGELFF
TRBJ2-7,TRBD1,few,TRBV4-1,TGCGCCAGCAGCCCTCCGGGACAGGAATACGAGCAGTACTTC,CASSPPGQEYEQYF
TRBJ2-3,NA,NA,TRBV6-6,TGTGCCAGCAGTTACTTCCAGGCATCAACAGATACGCAGTATTTT,CASSYFQASTDTQYF
TRBJ2-5,TRBD2,NA,TRBV18,TGTGCCAGCTCACCAATGGGACTAGCAGGAGAGACCCAGTACTTC,CASSPMGLAGETQYF
TRBJ1-1,NA,few,TRBV3-1,TGTGCCAGCAGCAGCCCGACAGTGAACACTGAAGCTTTCTTT,CASSSPTVNTEAFF
TRBJ2-1,NA,NA,TRBV6-2/TRBV6-3,TGTGCCATCAAATATCGAGGGGAATACAATGAGCAGTTCTTC,CAIKYRGEYNEQFF
TRBJ1-1,NA,few,TRBV5-4,TGTGCCAGCAGACGTACAGGGTCTAACACTGAAGCTTTCTTT,CASRRTGSNTEAFF
TRBJ2-7,NA,NA,TRBV4-3,TGCGCCAGCAGCCAAGAGTGGAGGGGGGGCTACGAGCAGTACTTC,CASSQEWRGGYEQYF
TRBJ2-4,TRBD2,many,TRBV7-8,TGTGCCAGCAGCTTAACAAATAGCGGGAAAAACATTCAGTACTTC,CASSLTNSGKNIQYF
TRBJ2-7,NA,NA,TRBV7-2,TGTGCCAGCAGCTTAACCGGCCGAAAAAGGTCTCAAGACTTC,CASSLTGRKRSQDF
TRBJ2-3,NA,NA,TRBV12-3/TRBV12-4,TGTGCCAGCACCAGACCGGGCCTCACAGATACGCAGTATTTT,CASTRPGLTDTQYF
TRBJ2-1,TRBD2,few,TRBV7-8,TGTGCCAGCAGCTTAACTAGCGGGGTTTACAATGAGCAGTTCTTC,CASSLTSGVYNEQFF
TRBJ2-1,NA,many,TRBV7-9,TGTGCCAGCAGCTTAGGGGGATTCAATGAGCAGTTCTTC,CASSLGGFNEQFF
TRBJ2-1,NA,many,TRBV9,TGTGCCAGCAGGGGTGTAGGGGCGGAATACAATGAGCAGTTCTTC,CASRGVGAEYNEQFF
TRBJ1-2,NA,once,TRBV14,TGTGCCAGCAGCCAAGGGACAGCAGGTACCTATGGCTACACCTTC,CASSQGTAGTYGYTF
TRBJ2-1,NA,NA,TRBV7-2,TGTGCCAGCAGCCCGGGTCCGGATGAGCAGTTCTTC,CASSPGPDEQFF
TRBJ2-3,TRBD2,few,TRBV12-3/TRBV12-4,TGTGCCAGCACCCTCGGTCTGGGGGGGGGTGGAACAGATACGCAGTATTTT,CASTLGLGGGGTDTQYF
TRBJ2-5,TRBD1,NA,TRBV2,TGTGCCAGCAGTGGACAGGGGACCCAAGAGACCCAGTACTTC,CASSGQGTQETQYF
TRBJ2-3,TRBD1,NA,TRBV7-2,TGTGCCAGCAGCGACCGGGACAGGGTAGATACGCAGTATTTT,CASSDRDRVDTQYF
TRBJ2-5,NA,few,TRBV28,TGTGCGATAACACAGGGTGGAGAGACCCAGTACTTC,CAITQGGETQYF
TRBJ1-3,NA,NA,TRBV18,TGTGCCAGCTCATCAGGACAGAACTCTGGAAACACCATATATTTT,CASSSGQNSGNTIYF
TRBJ2-6,NA,few,TRBV7-8,TGTGCCAGCAGCTTCGGTCGGACAGCTGGGGCCAACGTCCTGACTTTC,CASSFGRTAGANVLTF
TRBJ2-3,NA,few,TRBV5-1,TGCGCCAGCAGCTCCGGACTACTTAGCACAGATACGCAGTATTTT,CASSSGLLSTDTQYF
TRBJ1-6,TRBD1,few,TRBV25-1,TGTGCCAGCCAGGACAGGGGGCACTCTAATTCACCCCTCCACTTT,CASQDRGHSNSPLHF
TRBJ1-4,NA,NA,TRBV5-4,TGTGCCAGCAGCCCGAGCCGGGAACCTTTCGAAAAACTGTTTTTT,CASSPSREPFEKLFF
TRBJ1-5,NA,few,TRBV20-1,TGCAGTGCTAGAGATCGGCACAATAGCAATCAGCCCCAGCATTTT,CSARDRHNSNQPQHF
TRBJ2-3,NA,NA,TRBV7-2,TGTGCCAGCAGCCGATCCATCACAGATACGCAGTATTTT,CASSRSITDTQYF